Shown below are 23 T cell receptor beta chains from a single sample sequenced in a study of blood T cell repertoires in COVID-19 (dated by TCRdb to 2020 to 2021). The library relied on the immunoSEQ multiplex PCR assay. What TCRdb holds here is the immuneACCESS table cut down to in-frame rearrangements. Part of the clones is not present; checked against another copy, under half of the missing clones reflect an unresolved V gene, and the others are unexplained. Here the sample has around 700,000 clones; approximately 90% occur a single time. Over 0.2% of the sample goes to the ten largest clones. The sequencing input was peripheral blood. The receptors originated from a woman aged 18-29 years with acute or convalescent COVID-19.

This chain links TRBV18 with TRBJ1-3; 10 bases fit TRBD1. This CDR3 comprises 15 residues. V trimming: 6 bases; J trimming: 4 bases; junction bases outside the gene matches: 6. Germline V lookup: CDR1 KGHSH, CDR2 LQKENI. The CDR3 here is CASSPGQGLGNTIYF. In DNA, the CDR3 is TGTGCCAGCTCGCCGGGACAGGGGCTCGGAAACACCATATATTTT.

The rearrangement uses TRBV7-9 and TRBJ2-7; 13 nucleotides match TRBD2. The CDR3 loop spans 15 amino acids. CDR1 SEHNR and CDR2 FQNEAQ come from the germline V gene (reference sequence). V was pared by 5 bases and J by 2 bases, with 3 bases of the junction left unmatched. The CDR3 nucleotides read TGTGCCAGCAGCGCGACTAGCGGGGGGACCTACGAGCAGTACTTC. Translating gives CASSATSGGTYEQYF.

The genes are TRBV4-2 and TRBJ1-2; 12 nucleotides agree with TRBD1. Losses at the gene ends were 7 bases for V and 8 bases for J; bases not matched to a gene: 20. This CDR3 has 18 residues. Germline CDR1 LGHNA, CDR2 YNFKEQ. The DNA for the CDR3 is TGTGCCAGCACCGTACAAGGTGGGACAGGGGGCTCTCAGTGGGGCTACACCTTC. This codes for CASTVQGGTGGSQWGYTF.

The chain uses TRBV6-2 or TRBV6-3 and TRBJ2-2, with TRBD1 identical over 7 bases. There are 13 residues in the CDR3. CDR1 MNHEY and CDR2 SVGEGT come from the germline V gene. After removal of 2 bases from V and 7 bases from J, the junction contained 1 base not matched to a gene. CDR3 sequence (DNA): TGTGCCAGCAGTTACGGGGACAGCGGGGAGCTGTTTTTT. Translation: CASSYGDSGELFF.

The V call is TRBV12-2, the J call TRBJ1-3. TRBV12-2 is flagged as a pseudogene. This CDR3 has 19 amino acids. The DNA for the CDR3 is TGTGCAAGTCGCTTGATCAATAGCCTCGCGACTGACCCTGGAAACACCATATATTTT. Protein sequence: CASRLINSLATDPGNTIYF.

The rearrangement uses TRBV27 and TRBJ1-1; TRBD1 agrees at 7 bases. V gave up 3 bases and J gave up 6 bases; unmatched junction bases: 7. The CDR3 is 14 residues long. Germline V gene sequence: CDR1 MNHEY, CDR2 SMNVEV (reference sequence). DNA of the CDR3: TGTGCCAGCAGTTTTCGGCAGGGGGACCCTGAAGCTTTCTTT. This sequence encodes CASSFRQGDPEAFF.

This rearrangement joins TRBV18 to TRBJ1-4; D may be TRBD1 (5 bases). V was pared by 3 bases and J by 0 bases, with 11 bases between. CDR1 KGHSH and CDR2 LQKENI come from the germline V gene. The CDR3 consists of 16 residues. The DNA of the CDR3 is TGTGCCAGCTCACCCAGTTACAGGACAACTAATGAAAAACTGTTTTTT. Residues: CASSPSYRTTNEKLFF.

This clone was counted once. The chain combines TRBV21-1 with TRBJ2-6; TRBD1 is the table's D call, not checked against the DNA. TRBV21-1 is noted as a pseudogene. The CDR3 sequence is 21 residues long. The CDR3 region has the DNA TGTGCCAGCAGCAAAGCCCTTCCCCGGACAGGGCGACACTCTGGGGCCAACGTCCTGACTTTC. This encodes CASSKALPRTGRHSGANVLTF.

CDR3 amino acids: CASSINPGAYGYTF. The CDR3 DNA follows: TGTGCCAGCAGCATAAATCCAGGGGCCTATGGCTACACCTTC. The J gene is TRBJ1-2, the V gene TRBV9; the D gene is possibly TRBD1 (6 bases). The V and J ends lost 4 bases and 4 bases respectively, with 14 bases between them. CDR3 length: 14 residues. In germline, CDR1 is SGDLS, CDR2 YYNGEE.

This rearrangement joins TRBV3-1 (or the pseudogene TRBV3-2) to TRBJ2-1, with 8 bases fitting TRBD1. V shed 4 bases and J 9 bases; nucleotides not matched to a gene: 11. Germline V gene lookup returns CDR1 LGHDT and CDR2 YNNKEL (reference sequence). The CDR3 covers 15 residues. The CDR3 loop is CASSLPGTGTFEQFF. In nucleotides, the CDR3 is TGTGCCAGCAGCCTACCCGGGACAGGTACGTTTGAGCAGTTCTTC.

The genes are TRBV27 and TRBJ1-1, with D unresolved. V lost 5 bases and J 0 bases, leaving 28 bases between the germline ends. CDR1 and CDR2 (germline): MNHEY, SMNVEV (reference sequence). The CDR3 sequence is 20 residues long. DNA for the CDR3: TGTGCCAGCAGTCCGGGGTCCTTCTCCCCCCTGCCTCTACTGAACACTGAAGCTTTCTTT. Translated, it gives CASSPGSFSPLPLLNTEAFF.

The chain recombines TRBV24-1 with TRBJ2-7, with 8 bases matching TRBD1. The length of the CDR3 is 13 residues. The V and J ends lost 9 bases and 3 bases, in that order; junction bases with no gene match: 6. CDR1 is KGHDR and CDR2 is SFDVKD in the germline V gene. The CDR3 DNA follows: TGTGCCACCTCTCAGGGGGCCATCTACGAGCAGTACTTC. As protein: CATSQGAIYEQYF.

The chain couples TRBV4-3 to TRBJ1-2; tentatively, D is TRBD1 (5 bases). The CDR3 totals 14 residues. Germline values: CDR1 LGHNA, CDR2 YSLEER. Trimming removed 4 bases from V and 8 bases from J, with 17 bases in between. The DNA for the CDR3 is TGCGCCAGCAGCCGGATGGGGGAGGGTAGAGGCTACACCTTC. Translating gives CASSRMGEGRGYTF.

The rearrangement uses TRBV7-2 and TRBJ2-3; TRBD2 aligns across 8 bases. This CDR3 spans 17 amino acids. V dropped 5 bases and J dropped 2; count of bases not matched to a gene: 12. The germline V gene has CDR1 SGHTA and CDR2 FQGNSA. The CDR3 DNA reads TGTGCCAGCAGCCGTCTAGCTAGCGGGCGCCACACAGATACGCAGTATTTT. This sequence encodes CASSRLASGRHTDTQYF.

The chain combines TRBV7-9 with TRBJ1-1, with D possibly being TRBD1 (6 bases). From germline, CDR1 is SEHNR and CDR2 FQNEAQ (reference sequence). CDR3 length: 14 residues. Trimming stripped 4 bases from V and 4 bases from J, with 13 bases between. The CDR3 reads CASSWLDRTTEAFF. CDR3 nucleotide sequence: TGTGCCAGCAGCTGGTTAGACAGGACCACTGAAGCTTTCTTT.

The chain links TRBV19 to TRBJ1-5; 7 bases agree with TRBD1. With 6 bases clipped from V and 7 bases from J, the junction kept 6 bases outside the gene matches. This CDR3 comprises 13 residues. From germline, CDR1 is LNHDA and CDR2 SQIVND (reference sequence). CDR3 amino acids: CASSATGTQPQHF. DNA of the CDR3: TGTGCCAGTAGCGCGACAGGGACCCAGCCCCAGCATTTT. Full variable domain (remainder filled in from reference TRBV19 and TRBJ1-5): DGGITQSPKYLFRKEGQNVTLSCEQNLNHDAMYWYRQDPGQGLRLIYYSQIVNDFQKGDIAEGYSVSREKKESFPLTVTSAQKNPTAFYLCASSATGTQPQHFGDGTRLSIL.

The chain employs TRBV7-3 and TRBJ1-6, with 7 bases fitting TRBD1. CDR1 and CDR2 (germline): SGHTA, FQGTGA. The CDR3 sequence is 19 residues long. V lost 3 bases and J lost 0; bases outside the gene matches: 11. The chain's CDR3 is CASSFGEVDRDSYNSPLHF. CDR3 DNA: TGTGCCAGCAGCTTCGGGGAGGTCGACAGGGACTCCTATAATTCACCCCTCCACTTT. Full variable domain (missing parts from reference TRBV7-3 and TRBJ1-6): GAGVSQTPSNKVTEKGKYVELRCDPISGHTALYWYRQSLGQGPEFLIYFQGTGAADDSGLPNDRFFAVRPEGSVSTLKIQRTERGDSAVYLCASSFGEVDRDSYNSPLHFGNGTRLTVT.

This clone is a singleton in its sample. The J gene is TRBJ2-3, the V gene TRBV5-4; D is perhaps TRBD2 (5 bases). The CDR3 extends over 16 amino acids. Trimming stripped 2 bases from V and 0 bases from J, with 13 bases between. Germline lookup yields CDR1 SGHNT and CDR2 YYREEE (reference sequence). The CDR3 protein is CASSLRLHSSTDTQYF. The CDR3 coding sequence is TGTGCCAGCAGCTTACGACTACATAGTAGCACAGATACGCAGTATTTT. Combining the CDR3 with reference TRBV5-4 and TRBJ2-3 gives the whole variable domain ETGVTQSPTHLIKTRGQQVTLRCSSQSGHNTVSWYQQALGQGPQFIFQYYREEENGRGNFPPRFSGLQFPNYSSELNVNALELDDSALYLCASSLRLHSSTDTQYFGPGTRLTVL.

The rearrangement links TRBV4-1 to TRBJ1-6; 7 bases are a match to TRBD1. Per the germline V gene, CDR1 is MGHRA and CDR2 is YSYEKL. The CDR3 has 15 residues. The V segment lost 4 bases and the J segment 9 bases; nucleotides outside the gene matches: 9. The CDR3: CASSRDDRAGSPLHF. The CDR3 DNA is TGCGCCAGCAGCCGAGACGACAGGGCGGGTTCACCCCTCCACTTT.

The chain carries TRBV15 and TRBJ1-1, with D uncertain. Trimming stripped 2 bases from V and 3 bases from J, with 16 bases between. Germline V gives CDR1 LNHNV, CDR2 YYDKDF (reference sequence). CDR3 length: 16 residues. The CDR3 bases are TGTGCCACCAGCAGACCTCTACCGAGATCCTACACTGAAGCTTTCTTT. This codes for CATSRPLPRSYTEAFF.

The V call is TRBV7-2, the J call TRBJ1-1; D not resolved. Germline assignment: CDR1 SGHTA and CDR2 FQGNSA. CDR3 length: 12 residues. Trimming took off 4 bases at V and 1 base at J, with 4 bases between the two ends. The CDR3 spells CASSSRNTEAFF. DNA of the CDR3: TGTGCCAGCAGCTCCAGGAACACTGAAGCTTTCTTT.

V gene TRBV29-1 combines with J gene TRBJ2-3; perhaps TRBD2 as D (5 bases). CDR3 size: 14 residues. Trimming cost V 5 bases and J 0 bases, with 12 bases left between them. CDR1 and CDR2 from the germline V gene are SQVTM and ANQGSEA. CDR3 region: CSVRGLVSTDTQYF. The CDR3, as DNA: TGCAGCGTTCGCGGGCTTGTCAGCACAGATACGCAGTATTTT.

The chain carries TRBV4-1 and TRBJ2-5; D possibly corresponds to TRBD1 (6 bases). V shed 5 bases and J shed 3 bases, with 10 bases lying between them. Germline CDR1 MGHRA, CDR2 YSYEKL. The CDR3 contains 13 residues. CDR3 residues: CASSYRTEETQYF. The CDR3 DNA reads as TGCGCCAGCAGCTATAGGACAGAAGAGACCCAGTACTTC.